This is a list of T cell receptor beta chains from one sample in a study of siplizumab effects on memory and regulatory T cells. Data came from immunoSEQ multiplex PCR; TCRdb stores just in-frame clones and leaves some out. The table lists 90,000 to 120,000 clones, nearly 95% of them singletons. Sequenced sample: Tregs sorted from blood. The receptors shown here come from a human donor in good health. The CDR3 runs from the conserved cysteine through the conserved F or W. The order of the fields is CDR3 length, clone size, J gene, V gene, D gene, CDR3 DNA, CDR3 protein. The D gene is left open where the match is weak. Size values are once, few and many counts, or a class for expanded clones, and some rows have none.

length: 14; size: once; J: TRBJ1-6; V: TRBV7-8; D: .; DNA: TGTGCCAGCAGGACCGGGACGGAGTATTCACCCCTCCACTTT; CDR3: CASRTGTEYSPLHF
length: 13; size: .; J: TRBJ1-1; V: TRBV6-5; D: .; DNA: TGTGCCAGCAGTTGGGGACCGGGCGCTGAAGCTTTCTTT; CDR3: CASSWGPGAEAFF
length: 15; size: .; J: TRBJ2-3; V: TRBV27; D: .; DNA: TGTGCCAGCAGTTCTTATACGGGGGACACAGATACGCAGTATTTT; CDR3: CASSSYTGDTDTQYF
length: 14; size: .; J: TRBJ2-7; V: TRBV4-1; D: .; DNA: TGCGCCAGCAGCCAAGCTCCGGCGGGTTACGAGCAGTACTTC; CDR3: CASSQAPAGYEQYF
length: 14; size: .; J: TRBJ1-1; V: TRBV14; D: .; DNA: TGTGCCAGCAGCCAAGCAAGGGAGAACACTGAAGCTTTCTTT; CDR3: CASSQARENTEAFF
length: 16; size: .; J: TRBJ2-1; V: TRBV5-1; D: TRBD2; DNA: TGCGCCAGCAGTCCTTCGACTAGCGGGAGGGCCTATGAGCAGTTCTTC; CDR3: CASSPSTSGRAYEQFF
length: 15; size: .; J: TRBJ1-1; V: TRBV29-1; D: TRBD1; DNA: TGCAGCGTTAGGGGTGGGACAGGGACGAACACTGAAGCTTTCTTT; CDR3: CSVRGGTGTNTEAFF
length: 17; size: .; J: TRBJ1-5; V: TRBV19; D: TRBD1; DNA: TGTGCCAGTAGTAGGGGACGGACAGGGTATAGCAATCAGCCCCAGCATTTT; CDR3: CASSRGRTGYSNQPQHF
length: 13; size: .; J: TRBJ2-5; V: TRBV18; D: .; DNA: TGTGCCAGCTCACCACGAGGGGAAGAGACCCAGTACTTC; CDR3: CASSPRGEETQYF
length: 18; size: .; J: TRBJ2-6; V: TRBV5-1; D: .; DNA: TGCGCCAGCAGCTCCACAACGGGGAGGAACTCTGGGGCCAACGTCCTGACTTTC; CDR3: CASSSTTGRNSGANVLTF
length: 16; size: .; J: TRBJ1-4; V: TRBV6-6; D: .; DNA: TGTGCCAGCAGAAGAGCGGGCCGCGCAACTAATGAAAAACTGTTTTTT; CDR3: CASRRAGRATNEKLFF
length: 16; size: .; J: TRBJ2-7; V: TRBV7-8; D: TRBD2; DNA: TGTGCCAGCAGCTTGGGGCTAGCGGGGGCCTCCTACGAGCAGTACTTC; CDR3: CASSLGLAGASYEQYF
length: 15; size: .; J: TRBJ2-7; V: TRBV5-6; D: .; DNA: TGTGCCAGCAGCTCGGTGGGGGCAGGCCCCCACGAGCAGTACTTC; CDR3: CASSSVGAGPHEQYF
length: 15; size: .; J: TRBJ2-7; V: TRBV9; D: .; DNA: TGTGCCAGCAGCGTAGGGCTCGCGGGGTCCTACGAGCAGTACTTC; CDR3: CASSVGLAGSYEQYF
length: 12; size: few; J: TRBJ1-3; V: TRBV29-1; D: .; DNA: TGCAGCGCCAGAATAACAGGAAACACCATATATTTT; CDR3: CSARITGNTIYF
length: 13; size: .; J: TRBJ1-5; V: TRBV2; D: .; DNA: TGTGCCAGCAGTGAGGGGAGAAATCAGCCCCAGCATTTT; CDR3: CASSEGRNQPQHF
length: 14; size: .; J: TRBJ1-6; V: TRBV7-3; D: .; DNA: TGTGCCAGCAGCCTGGGAGTAGTGAATTCACCCCTCCACTTT; CDR3: CASSLGVVNSPLHF
length: 14; size: .; J: TRBJ2-3; V: TRBV9; D: .; DNA: TGTGCCAGCAGCCCCAGGATAACGGCCGATACGCAGTATTTT; CDR3: CASSPRITADTQYF
length: 14; size: .; J: TRBJ2-3; V: TRBV27; D: .; DNA: TGTGCCAGCACTACAGCAGTCGGGGCAGATACGCAGTATTTT; CDR3: CASTTAVGADTQYF
length: 13; size: .; J: TRBJ2-7; V: TRBV7-9; D: TRBD1; DNA: TGTGCCAGCAGTTATACAGGGGATGCGGCGCAGTACTTC; CDR3: CASSYTGDAAQYF
length: 13; size: .; J: TRBJ1-1; V: TRBV18; D: .; DNA: TGTGCCAGCTCACAACAGAAGAACACTGAAGCTTTCTTT; CDR3: CASSQQKNTEAFF
length: 17; size: .; J: TRBJ2-5; V: TRBV4-1; D: TRBD2; DNA: TGCGCCAGCAGCCAAACCCGGAGCGGGGGGGTCCAAGAGACCCAGTACTTC; CDR3: CASSQTRSGGVQETQYF
length: 16; size: .; J: TRBJ2-1; V: TRBV6-1; D: TRBD2; DNA: TGTGCCAGCAGTGGCGGACTAGCGGGCCGTTACAATGAGCAGTTCTTC; CDR3: CASSGGLAGRYNEQFF
length: 14; size: once; J: TRBJ1-1; V: TRBV4-3; D: .; DNA: TGCGCCAGCAGCCAATTGGGGGTGAACACTGAAGCTTTCTTT; CDR3: CASSQLGVNTEAFF
length: 16; size: .; J: TRBJ2-4; V: TRBV11-3; D: TRBD2; DNA: TGTGCCAGCAGCACCCGACTAGCGGGAGGCAAAAACATTCAGTACTTC; CDR3: CASSTRLAGGKNIQYF
length: 14; size: .; J: TRBJ1-2; V: TRBV18; D: .; DNA: TGTGCCAGCTCACGCTCCGAAAGGGACTATGGCTACACCTTC; CDR3: CASSRSERDYGYTF
length: 13; size: .; J: TRBJ2-7; V: TRBV10-2; D: TRBD2; DNA: TGCGCCAGCAGTGCGGGGGGGACCTACGAGCAGTACTTC; CDR3: CASSAGGTYEQYF
length: 12; size: .; J: TRBJ2-2; V: TRBV6-5; D: .; DNA: TGTGCCAGCAGTTACTCGACCGGGGAGCTGTTTTTT; CDR3: CASSYSTGELFF
length: 16; size: .; J: TRBJ1-4; V: TRBV6-6; D: .; DNA: TGTGCCAGCAGTTACCAGACTCTCTTAAGGAATGAAAAACTGTTTTTT; CDR3: CASSYQTLLRNEKLFF
length: 12; size: .; J: TRBJ2-7; V: TRBV5-1; D: .; DNA: TGCGCCAGCAGCTTGACAGGGCGCGAGCAGTACTTC; CDR3: CASSLTGREQYF
length: 14; size: .; J: TRBJ1-5; V: TRBV6-5; D: .; DNA: TGTGCCAGCAGACCTGGACTCCTTAGTCAGCCCCAGCATTTT; CDR3: CASRPGLLSQPQHF
length: 15; size: .; J: TRBJ2-3; V: TRBV5-1; D: .; DNA: TGCGCCAGCAGCCCTAACCGACTTGGCACAGATACGCAGTATTTT; CDR3: CASSPNRLGTDTQYF
length: 13; size: once; J: TRBJ2-5; V: TRBV14; D: .; DNA: TGTGCCAGCAGCCCTTTCAGCCAAGAGACCCAGTACTTC; CDR3: CASSPFSQETQYF
length: 13; size: .; J: TRBJ2-5; V: TRBV5-1; D: .; DNA: TGCGCCAGCAGCTTGGCTAGTATAGAGACCCAGTACTTC; CDR3: CASSLASIETQYF
length: 13; size: few; J: TRBJ1-2; V: TRBV14; D: .; DNA: TGTGCCAGCAGCCCACTTGCGGGGCTTGGCTACACCTTC; CDR3: CASSPLAGLGYTF
length: 15; size: .; J: TRBJ2-5; V: TRBV11-3; D: TRBD2; DNA: TGTGCCAGCAGTCGGACTAGCGGGGCCCAAGAGACCCAGTACTTC; CDR3: CASSRTSGAQETQYF
length: 11; size: .; J: TRBJ2-7; V: TRBV28; D: .; DNA: TGTGCCAGCAGTTTCAACTACGAGCAGTACTTC; CDR3: CASSFNYEQYF
length: 11; size: .; J: TRBJ1-1; V: TRBV11-3; D: .; DNA: TGTGCCAGCGCCGCGAACACTGAAGCTTTCTTT; CDR3: CASAANTEAFF
length: 15; size: .; J: TRBJ1-6; V: TRBV10-3; D: .; DNA: TGTGCCATCAGTGAGGGGGTTAGGACTAATTCACCCCTCCACTTT; CDR3: CAISEGVRTNSPLHF